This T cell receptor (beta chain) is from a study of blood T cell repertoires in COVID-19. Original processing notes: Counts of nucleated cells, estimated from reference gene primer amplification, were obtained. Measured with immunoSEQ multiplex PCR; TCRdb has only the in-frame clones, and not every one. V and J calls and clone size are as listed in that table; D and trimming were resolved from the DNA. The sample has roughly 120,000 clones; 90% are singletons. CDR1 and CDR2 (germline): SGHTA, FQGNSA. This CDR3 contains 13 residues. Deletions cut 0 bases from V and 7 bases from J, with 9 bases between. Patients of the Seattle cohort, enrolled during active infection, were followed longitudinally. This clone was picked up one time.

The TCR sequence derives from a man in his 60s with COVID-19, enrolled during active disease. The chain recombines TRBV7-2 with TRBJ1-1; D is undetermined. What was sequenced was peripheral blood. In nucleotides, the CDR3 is TGTGCCAGCAGCTTAGCCCCGACTAGTGAAGCTTTCTTT. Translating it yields CASSLAPTSEAFF. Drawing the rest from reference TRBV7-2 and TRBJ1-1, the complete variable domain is GAGVSQSPSNKVTEKGKDVELRCDPISGHTALYWYRQSLGQGLEFLIYFQGNSAPDKSGLPSDRFSAERTGGSVSTLTIQRTQQEDSAVYLCASSLAPTSEAFFGQGTRLTVV.